The 6 T cell receptor beta chains listed next were all sequenced from one sample in a study of blood T cells in healthy people across ages. Then a second PCR, running about 7 to 11 cycles, was carried out with a sample-barcoded 5' primer and a J-beta primer mix. Via MiXCR, TCRdb re-called the 5' RACE reads, giving one row per CDR3 protein. The data show about 650,000 distinct CDR3 sequences, 32% seen once. The specimen was blood. Receptor source: a woman of 80 years or more in good health.

This clonotype was counted ten times or more. V usage is TRBV5-6 and J usage is TRBJ1-1; D is unresolved. This CDR3 region has 11 residues. Germline V gene lookup returns CDR1 SGHDT and CDR2 YYEEEE. V dropped 3 bases and J dropped 6 bases, with 6 bases sitting between them. The CDR3 DNA reads as TGTGCCAGCAGCTCTTTCTCTGAAGCTTTCTTT. Translating it yields CASSSFSEAFF.

This clonotype was picked up a small number of times. The chain links TRBV11-1 to TRBJ1-1; 12 nucleotides match TRBD1. Germline CDR1 reads SGHAT; CDR2 reads FQDESV (reference sequence). The junction had 3 bases not matched to a gene; V was cut back by 4 bases and J by 6 bases. CDR3 length: 14 residues. CDR3: CASSSGQGASEAFF. The CDR3 DNA follows: TGTGCCAGCAGCTCGGGACAGGGGGCGTCTGAAGCTTTCTTT. Based on the CDR3 plus reference TRBV11-1 and TRBJ1-1, the full variable domain is EAEVAQSPRYKITEKSQAVAFWCDPISGHATLYWYRQILGQGPELLVQFQDESVVDDSQLPKDRFSAERLKGVDSTLKIQPAELGDSAMYLCASSSGQGASEAFFGQGTRLTVV.

The chain joins TRBV24-1 to TRBJ2-1; 8 bases align to TRBD2. The J segment lost 3 bases and the V segment lost 3 bases, leaving 15 bases of the junction unmatched. Germline CDR1 is KGHDR and CDR2 is SFDVKD. CDR3 length: 19 residues. The CDR3 sequence is CATSDRGGLASAFYNEQFF. Written as DNA, the CDR3 is TGTGCCACCAGTGATCGGGGGGGGCTGGCTAGCGCCTTCTACAATGAGCAGTTCTTC.

This chain connects TRBV3-1 to TRBJ2-5; possibly TRBD1 for D (6 bases). Germline V gives CDR1 LGHDT, CDR2 YNNKEL (reference sequence). The CDR3 is 15 residues long. Trimming removed 0 bases at V and 9 bases at J, with 17 bases between. The CDR3 DNA sequence: TGTGCCAGCAGCCAAGACGTGGGGGCCTCCAGGGCCCAGTACTTC. It translates to CASSQDVGASRAQYF.

This clonotype was picked up many times. This chain connects TRBV5-1 to TRBJ2-7; the match to TRBD1 covers 9 bases. The CDR3 runs 12 residues. Germline V gene lookup returns CDR1 SGHRS and CDR2 YFSETQ. The junction had 0 bases not matched to a gene; V was cut back by 0 bases and J by 8 bases. In nucleotides, the CDR3 is TGCGCCAGCAGCTTGGACAGGGGGCAGCAGTACTTC. Translated: CASSLDRGQQYF. The full variable domain, its missing parts supplied by reference TRBV5-1 and TRBJ2-7, is KAGVTQTPRYLIKTRGQQVTLSCSPISGHRSVSWYQQTPGQGLQFLFEYFSETQRNKGNFPGRFSGRQFSNSRSEMNVSTLELGDSALYLCASSLDRGQQYFGPGTRLTVT.

Ten or more counts support this clonotype. V is TRBV6-2 or TRBV6-3 and J is TRBJ1-1, with TRBD1 as a possible D gene (5 bases). V was trimmed by 2 bases and J by 2 bases, leaving 12 bases between them. Germline CDR1 is MNHEY and CDR2 is SVGEGT. The CDR3 consists of 15 residues. The CDR3 region is CASSYGGTGNTEAFF. The CDR3 nucleotides read TGTGCCAGCAGTTACGGCGGGACGGGAAACACTGAAGCTTTCTTT.